These 27 T cell receptor beta chains were all obtained from the same sample, sequenced in a study of blood T cell repertoires in COVID-19. The assay was immunoSEQ multiplex PCR, and TCRdb's table has in-frame clones only and misses some. The repertoire has roughly 160,000 clones, over 70% of them found once; the top ten carry 5.6%. Sequenced material: PBMCs or T cells enriched from blood (not recorded which). The receptors were sampled from a woman aged 40 to 50 with acute COVID-19.

Notes on this clone: Other DNA sequences in the sample encode the same CDR3. This chain joins TRBV6-1 and TRBJ2-3; TRBD2 might be the D (5 bases). The CDR3 has 14 residues. Germline CDR1 is MNHNS and CDR2 is SASEGT. With 0 bases removed from V and 3 bases from J, the gap between germline ends came to 7 bases. The CDR3 DNA is TGTGCCAGCAGTGAAGCTCGGAGGACAGATACGCAGTATTTT. Amino acid sequence: CASSEARRTDTQYF.

The chain recombines TRBV20-1 with TRBJ1-4; no clear D. The germline CDR1 and CDR2 sequences are DFQATT and SNEGSKA (reference sequence). This CDR3 is built from 11 residues. Trimming pared 8 bases from V and 9 bases from J, leaving 13 bases between. The CDR3 nucleotides read TGCAGTATCCGGGGAGGGAAAAAACTGTTTTTT. It yields the protein CSIRGGKKLFF.

The rearrangement joins TRBV5-1 to TRBJ2-1; 7 bases line up with TRBD2. The CDR3 covers 13 residues. Germline CDR1 SGHRS, CDR2 YFSETQ. The J segment lost 9 bases and the V segment lost 8 bases, leaving 11 bases of the junction unmatched. For the CDR3, the DNA is TGCGCCAGTTGGAGAGCGGGAAATGGTGAGCAGTTCTTC. This codes for CASWRAGNGEQFF.

The rearrangement links TRBV7-6 to TRBJ2-5; D gene unclear. This CDR3 has 13 residues. V was shortened by 2 bases and J by 5 bases, with 9 bases between the two germline ends. Germline V gene lookup returns CDR1 SGHVS and CDR2 FNYEAQ. CDR3 in DNA: TGTGCCAGCAGCTTACTTAAGAGGGAGACCCAGTACTTC. This encodes CASSLLKRETQYF.

This chain links TRBV11-2 with TRBJ1-1, with D maybe TRBD1 (6 bases). Trimming shortened V by 0 bases and J by 4 bases, and 12 bases separated the two germline ends. Germline CDR1 and CDR2: SGHAT and FQNNGV. The CDR3 consists of 15 residues. The CDR3 bases are TGTGCCAGCAGCTTAGATCCAGGGGCCCGCACTGAAGCTTTCTTT. Translated, it gives CASSLDPGARTEAFF.

This clone was observed a handful of times. This specimen includes other DNA sequences encoding the same CDR3. This chain uses TRBV27 with TRBJ1-2; no clear D gene. V was clipped by 6 bases and J by 8 bases, with 16 bases between them. Germline CDR1 MNHEY, CDR2 SMNVEV (reference sequence). The CDR3 loop spans 13 amino acids. The CDR3 coding sequence is TGTGCCAGCAGAAGGACGGGAGTAGGCGGCTACACCTTC. It codes for CASRRTGVGGYTF.

The chain is built from TRBV19 and TRBJ2-1, with a weak D call TRBD1 (6 bases). Trimming took off 1 base at V and 4 bases at J, with 14 bases between the two ends. The CDR3 extends over 16 amino acids. Germline CDR1 is LNHDA and CDR2 is SQIVND (reference sequence). The CDR3 spells CASSIAGQFPYNEQFF. CDR3 nucleotide sequence: TGTGCCAGTAGTATAGCAGGACAGTTCCCGTACAATGAGCAGTTCTTC. Supplemented by reference TRBV19 and TRBJ2-1, the full variable domain reads DGGITQSPKYLFRKEGQNVTLSCEQNLNHDAMYWYRQDPGQGLRLIYYSQIVNDFQKGDIAEGYSVSREKKESFPLTVTSAQKNPTAFYLCASSIAGQFPYNEQFFGPGTRLTVL.

The CDR3 bases are TGCGCCAGCAGCCTCCTGCGGACAGGGACTAACAATGAGCAGTTCTTC. Translated, it gives CASSLLRTGTNNEQFF. The rearrangement joins TRBV4-1 to TRBJ2-1; possible D gene TRBD1, 8 bases. Germline loops: CDR1 MGHRA, CDR2 YSYEKL. There are 16 residues in the CDR3. The germline V and J ends were trimmed by 4 bases and 5 bases, with 18 bases remaining between them.

The chain couples TRBV10-3 to TRBJ2-2, with 10 bases identical to TRBD2. The CDR3 consists of 16 residues. The trim removed 2 bases at V and 4 bases at J, leaving 4 bases unmatched. Germline V gives CDR1 ENHRY, CDR2 SYGVKD. The CDR3 reads CAISERAGGGTGELFF. CDR3 sequence (DNA): TGTGCCATCAGTGAGAGAGCGGGAGGGGGCACCGGGGAGCTGTTTTTT.

This sequence joins TRBV5-4 and TRBJ2-1, with 7 bases fitting TRBD2. The CDR3 spans 15 residues. Germline V gives CDR1 SGHNT, CDR2 YYREEE (reference sequence). The ends lost 1 base at V and 6 bases at J; junction bases unmatched: 7. The CDR3: CASSLFQRDFNEQFF. The CDR3 nucleotides read TGTGCCAGCAGCTTGTTCCAGCGGGACTTCAATGAGCAGTTCTTC.

This clone has only one observation. The chain carries TRBV6-1 and TRBJ2-7; a possible D gene is TRBD2 (6 bases). Germline loops: CDR1 MNHNS, CDR2 SASEGT. Deletions cut 3 bases from V and 3 bases from J, with 15 bases between. The length of the CDR3 is 15 residues. CDR3 protein: CASSELPGANYEQYV. In DNA form, the CDR3 reads TGTGCCAGCAGTGAGCTGCCGGGAGCGAACTACGAGCAGTACGTC.

The chain links TRBV5-4 to TRBJ1-1; D is possibly TRBD1 (5 bases). V lost 9 bases to trimming and J lost 7 bases, with 13 bases between them. The CDR3 contains 11 residues. Germline V CDR1 and CDR2: SGHNT, YYREEE (reference sequence). CDR3 in DNA: TGTGCCACCGGGACTTTAGGTGAAGCTTTCTTT. Its translation: CATGTLGEAFF.

The rearrangement uses TRBV7-3 and TRBJ2-3; D possibly corresponds to TRBD1 (5 bases). V lost 6 bases, J lost 8 bases, and 12 bases lay in between. The V gene's germline CDR1 is SGHTA and CDR2 FQGTGA. The CDR3 has 12 amino acids. This chain's CDR3 is CASSRVQGTQYF. The CDR3 region has the DNA TGTGCCAGCAGTCGGGTCCAGGGTACGCAGTATTTT. Drawing the rest from reference TRBV7-3 and TRBJ2-3, the complete variable domain is GAGVSQTPSNKVTEKGKYVELRCDPISGHTALYWYRQSLGQGPEFLIYFQGTGAADDSGLPNDRFFAVRPEGSVSTLKIQRTERGDSAVYLCASSRVQGTQYFGPGTRLTVL.

The rearrangement uses TRBV24-1 and TRBJ2-4; D not resolved. The CDR3 has 15 residues. Germline CDR1 and CDR2: KGHDR and SFDVKD. V dropped 0 bases and J dropped 1 base, with 6 bases sitting between them. The CDR3 coding sequence is TGTGCCACCAGTGATTTGAGGCGGGCCAAAAACATTCAGTACTTC. Residues: CATSDLRRAKNIQYF.

The gene calls are TRBV25-1 and TRBJ2-4, with D perhaps TRBD2 (6 bases). The CDR3 totals 14 residues. Germline V gene sequence: CDR1 MGHDK, CDR2 SYGVNS. Trimming pared 7 bases from V and 0 bases from J, leaving 10 bases between. This CDR3 is CASMEAGAKNIQYF. The CDR3 DNA follows: TGTGCCAGCATGGAAGCGGGAGCCAAAAACATTCAGTACTTC.

This chain links TRBV27 with TRBJ1-2; TRBD1 might be the D (5 bases). The CDR3 is 13 residues long. The V gene lost 5 bases and the J gene lost 3 bases, with 10 bases spanning the gap. In germline, CDR1 is MNHEY, CDR2 SMNVEV (reference sequence). The CDR3 DNA is TGTGCCAGCAGTAGAGACAGTGACTATGGCTACACCTTC. Translated, it gives CASSRDSDYGYTF.

The rearrangement joins TRBV27 to TRBJ2-1, with TRBD2 matching over 8 bases. Germline CDR1 is MNHEY and CDR2 is SMNVEV (reference sequence). With 6 bases clipped from V and 4 bases from J, the junction kept 11 bases outside the gene matches. CDR3 length: 16 amino acids. CDR3 sequence (DNA): TGTGCCAGCAGGAGTCAGGGCAGCGGGAGTTACAATGAGCAGTTCTTC. Protein sequence: CASRSQGSGSYNEQFF.

This clone was picked up a small number of times. The chain recombines TRBV6-6 with TRBJ2-2; maybe TRBD1 (6 bases). The CDR3 runs 20 residues. From germline, CDR1 is MNHNY and CDR2 SVGAGI (reference sequence). Trimming left V 5 bases short and J 0 bases short, with 25 bases between. The CDR3, as DNA: TGTGCCAGCAGTCCAGACCGCAGAGTAGGGGACACGACGAACACCGGGGAGCTGTTTTTT. Protein sequence: CASSPDRRVGDTTNTGELFF.

The chain joins TRBV7-8 to TRBJ1-4, with D unresolved. The CDR3 is made up of 15 amino acids. V was trimmed by 5 bases and J by 4 bases, leaving 14 bases between them. CDR1 and CDR2 (germline): SGHVS, FQNEAQ. The CDR3 sequence: CASSRLAGRNEKLFF. The CDR3 nucleotides are TGTGCCAGCAGCCGCCTCGCAGGCCGTAATGAAAAACTGTTTTTT.

The chain employs TRBV12-3 or TRBV12-4 and TRBJ2-5; 7 nucleotides align to TRBD2. The junction had 5 bases not matched to a gene; V was cut back by 7 bases and J by 3 bases. The CDR3 is 13 residues long. The CDR3 sequence: CASTEAGKETQYF. CDR3 DNA: TGTGCCAGCACCGAAGCGGGAAAAGAGACCCAGTACTTC.

In DNA form, the CDR3 reads TGTGCCAGCAGTAAAACCGGGACAGAGTCCTACGAGCAGTACTTC. It codes for CASSKTGTESYEQYF. The chain joins TRBV9 to TRBJ2-7, with TRBD1 identical over 7 bases. In germline, CDR1 is SGDLS, CDR2 YYNGEE. The CDR3 totals 15 residues. The V and J ends lost 5 bases and 1 base, in that order; junction bases with no gene match: 9.

The chain links TRBV5-1 to TRBJ2-5, with D possibly being TRBD1 (6 bases). Germline CDR1 is SGHRS and CDR2 is YFSETQ. CDR3 size: 14 residues. Trimming removed 5 bases at V and 1 base at J, with 12 bases between. The CDR3 sequence is CASRRGRGQETQYF. Written as DNA, the CDR3 is TGCGCCAGCAGAAGGGGCAGGGGCCAAGAGACCCAGTACTTC. Looking up the rest from reference TRBV5-1 and TRBJ2-5 gives the full variable domain: KAGVTQTPRYLIKTRGQQVTLSCSPISGHRSVSWYQQTPGQGLQFLFEYFSETQRNKGNFPGRFSGRQFSNSRSEMNVSTLELGDSALYLCASRRGRGQETQYFGPGTRLLVL.

V and J are TRBV4-1 and TRBJ1-5, with D possibly being TRBD1 (6 bases). The CDR3 totals 15 residues. V gave up 1 base and J gave up 9 bases, with 16 bases separating them. Per germline, CDR1 MGHRA and CDR2 YSYEKL. The CDR3 DNA follows: TGCGCCAGCAGCCAAGCGGGGGGGGCTGCAAGGCCCCAGCATTTT. As protein: CASSQAGGAARPQHF.

The chain is built from TRBV19 and TRBJ1-4; TRBD1 agrees at 8 bases. Germline-derived CDR1 and CDR2 are LNHDA and SQIVND (reference sequence). The V and J ends lost 5 bases and 8 bases, in that order; junction bases with no gene match: 10. The CDR3 has 15 amino acids. CDR3 residues: CASSQGTGRTEKLFF. The DNA for the CDR3 is TGTGCCAGTAGTCAAGGGACAGGAAGAACAGAAAAACTGTTTTTT.

The chain combines TRBV19 with TRBJ1-4; D gene unclear. V was pared by 7 bases and J by 4 bases, with 16 bases between. This CDR3 has 15 residues. Germline V CDR1 and CDR2: LNHDA, SQIVND (reference sequence). The CDR3 sequence is CASTPRVRGNEKLFF. The CDR3 DNA sequence: TGTGCCAGTACTCCGCGGGTCCGGGGTAATGAAAAACTGTTTTTT.

This clone occurred once. The rearrangement joins TRBV7-9 to TRBJ2-3; 11 bases are a match to TRBD2. The CDR3 is 15 residues long. J lost 2 bases, V lost 10 bases, and 8 bases had no gene match. Germline CDR1 SEHNR, CDR2 FQNEAQ (reference sequence). CDR3 in amino acids: CATRKLAGATDTQYF. The CDR3 DNA is TGTGCCACCAGGAAACTAGCGGGAGCCACAGATACGCAGTATTTT.

The V call is TRBV27, the J call TRBJ2-3, with 10 bases lining up with TRBD2. The germline V gene has CDR1 MNHEY and CDR2 SMNVEV (reference sequence). V shed 0 bases and J 0 bases; nucleotides not matched to a gene: 0. The CDR3 sequence is 16 residues long. The CDR3 is CASSLSTSGSTDTQYF. The CDR3 coding sequence is TGTGCCAGCAGTTTATCGACTAGCGGGAGCACAGATACGCAGTATTTT.